These 26 T cell receptor beta chains were all obtained from the same sample, sequenced in a study of blood T cell repertoires in COVID-19. The assay was immunoSEQ multiplex PCR, and TCRdb's table has in-frame clones only and misses some. The profile shows around 70,000 clones, just under 85% of them singletons. Sequences were obtained from peripheral blood. The receptor source for this set is a man in his sixties or seventies with acute or convalescent COVID-19.

The V gene is TRBV11-2, the J gene TRBJ2-7; 7 bases are shared with TRBD1. Trimming took 5 bases from V and 3 from J; bases not matched to a gene: 10. CDR1 and CDR2 (germline): SGHAT, FQNNGV. The CDR3 is 15 amino acids. CDR3 region: CASSPSTGSYYEQYF. The DNA for the CDR3 is TGTGCCAGCAGCCCCTCGACAGGGAGTTACTACGAGCAGTACTTC.

The chain carries TRBV7-2 and TRBJ2-3; 7 bases line up with TRBD1. With V trimmed by 5 bases and J by 4 bases, 3 bases remained unmatched. The CDR3 is made up of 13 amino acids. Per the germline V gene, CDR1 is SGHTA and CDR2 is FQGNSA. The CDR3 spells CASSGDRADTQYF. CDR3 sequence (DNA): TGTGCCAGCAGCGGCGACAGGGCAGATACGCAGTATTTT.

The chain joins TRBV2 to TRBJ1-6; 8 nucleotides align to TRBD1. The CDR3 consists of 13 residues. The V gene end was trimmed by 7 bases and the J gene end by 7 bases; junction bases not matched to a gene: 3. CDR1 SNHLY and CDR2 FYNNEI come from the germline V gene. In DNA, the CDR3 is TGTGCCAGCACCGGGACAGGCAATTCACCCCTCCACTTT. Encoded protein: CASTGTGNSPLHF.

The chain carries TRBV5-1 and TRBJ2-3; 11 bases fit TRBD2. CDR1 is SGHRS and CDR2 is YFSETQ in the germline V gene. This CDR3 region has 15 residues. The junction had 1 base not matched to a gene; V was cut back by 3 bases and J by 1 base. As DNA, the CDR3 is TGCGCCAGCAGCTCACTAGCGGGGGGCACAGATACGCAGTATTTT. Protein sequence: CASSSLAGGTDTQYF.

The V gene is TRBV29-1, the J gene TRBJ2-1, with D possibly TRBD1 on 6 matching bases. Trimming removed 8 bases from V and 9 bases from J, with 26 bases in between. CDR3 size: 15 residues. CDR1 and CDR2 (germline): SQVTM, ANQGSEA. This CDR3 is CSSPARAGDRGEQFF. CDR3 nucleotides: TGCAGCTCCCCCGCCCGGGCAGGGGATCGGGGTGAGCAGTTCTTC.

The V and J genes are TRBV12-2 and TRBJ2-1; the table's D call, TRBD2, has no DNA check behind it. TRBV12-2 is reported as a pseudogene. This CDR3 region has 18 residues. CDR3: CASRLVCWREVSYNEQFF. The CDR3 region has the DNA TGTGCAAGTCGCTTAGTATGTTGGCGGGAGGTCTCCTACAATGAGCAGTTCTTC.

This clone occurred a few times. This chain uses TRBV5-1 with TRBJ2-5; D possibly corresponds to TRBD2 (6 bases). Germline CDR1 reads SGHRS; CDR2 reads YFSETQ. V was pared by 4 bases and J by 1 base, with 8 bases between. The CDR3 has 13 amino acids. CDR3 in amino acids: CASSPGGQETQYF. The CDR3 region has the DNA TGCGCCAGCAGCCCCGGGGGCCAAGAGACCCAGTACTTC.

Notes on this clone: Additional DNA sequences in this sample encode the identical CDR3. Here the CDR3 reads CASRGDSNQPQHF. In DNA, the CDR3 is TGTGCCAGCCGGGGGGATAGCAATCAGCCCCAGCATTTT. The chain uses TRBV12-3 or TRBV12-4 and TRBJ1-5; a weak D match, TRBD1 (5 bases). The CDR3 length is 13 residues. Trimming left V 8 bases short and J 0 bases short, with 8 bases between.

Notes on this clone: Compared with germline, one end of the junction differs, possibly owing to a read error. This chain joins TRBV6-5 and TRBJ2-2; 7 nucleotides align to TRBD2. CDR3 size: 15 residues. Germline CDR1 reads MNHEY; CDR2 reads SVGAGI. This chain's CDR3 is CTSNVAGPNTGELFF. The CDR3 coding sequence is TGTACCAGTAACGTAGCGGGCCCGAACACCGGGGAGCTGTTTTTT.

There are a few counts of this clone. The chain recombines TRBV6-5 with TRBJ2-7; 10 bases align to TRBD1. The trim removed 8 bases at V and 4 bases at J, leaving 2 bases unmatched. Germline V gene data show CDR1 as MNHEY and CDR2 as SVGAGI. The CDR3 is made up of 12 amino acids. The CDR3 region is CASGGQGYEQYF. The CDR3, as DNA: TGTGCCAGCGGGGGACAGGGGTACGAGCAGTACTTC.

This clone occurred once. The sample carries other DNA sequences with the same CDR3. The rearrangement links TRBV18 to TRBJ2-3; 8 bases fit TRBD2. Trimming at V came to 3 bases and at J to 3 bases, leaving 5 bases not matched to a gene. The germline CDR1 and CDR2 sequences are KGHSH and LQKENI. There are 15 residues in the CDR3. The DNA for the CDR3 is TGTGCCAGCTCACCCCTGGCGGGAGGAACAGATACGCAGTATTTT. Translating gives CASSPLAGGTDTQYF.

The chain couples TRBV5-1 to TRBJ1-2; D possibly corresponds to TRBD1 (6 bases). The germline gives CDR1 SGHRS, CDR2 YFSETQ. The CDR3 is made up of 18 amino acids. The V end lost 0 bases, the J end lost 5 bases, and 23 bases lay between the germline ends. The DNA of the CDR3 is TGCGCCAGCAGCTTGGTTCCAGGGCCAAGGGCAGGGGCGTATGGCTACACCTTC. Amino acids: CASSLVPGPRAGAYGYTF.

J is TRBJ2-3 and V is TRBV4-3; D is undetermined. This CDR3 has 13 amino acids. V was clipped by 1 base and J by 7 bases, with 9 bases between them. Germline V gene sequence: CDR1 LGHNA, CDR2 YSLEER. The CDR3 nucleotides are TGCGCCAGCAGCCAAGGGAGAAGCTATACGCAGTATTTT. Translating gives CASSQGRSYTQYF.

In its sample, this clone was seen many times. The rearrangement links TRBV19 to TRBJ2-1; no clear D. Germline V gene data show CDR1 as LNHDA and CDR2 as SQIVND (reference sequence). CDR3 length: 15 residues. V shed 1 base and J shed 2 bases, with 9 bases lying between them. The CDR3: CASSIGVATYNEQFF. For the CDR3, the DNA is TGTGCCAGTAGTATAGGCGTTGCGACCTACAATGAGCAGTTCTTC.

This clone occurred a few times. The chain is built from TRBV6-5 and TRBJ1-2; 9 positions agree with TRBD1. Germline assignment: CDR1 MNHEY and CDR2 SVGAGI. The CDR3 has 14 amino acids. V shed 10 bases, J shed 6 bases, and the junction held 12 bases outside the gene matches. This chain's CDR3 is CATMGGQGLDGYTF. The CDR3, as DNA: TGTGCCACCATGGGGGGACAGGGTCTCGATGGCTACACCTTC.

The gene calls are TRBV7-2 and TRBJ2-1; 8 nucleotides line up with TRBD1. The J segment lost 7 bases and the V segment lost 0 bases, leaving 8 bases of the junction unmatched. The V gene's germline CDR1 is SGHTA and CDR2 FQGNSA. CDR3 size: 16 residues. The CDR3 loop reads CASSLAGQGANNEQFF. The CDR3 DNA reads TGTGCCAGCAGCTTAGCAGGCCAGGGGGCAAATAATGAGCAGTTCTTC.

The chain has TRBV5-4 and TRBJ2-2, with D maybe TRBD2 (6 bases). There are 16 residues in the CDR3. Trimming took off 3 bases at V and 1 base at J, with 13 bases between the two ends. Germline V gene lookup returns CDR1 SGHNT and CDR2 YYREEE (reference sequence). DNA of the CDR3: TGTGCCAGCAGCTCGCCGACTAGGGAGAACACCGGGGAGCTGTTTTTT. Protein sequence: CASSSPTRENTGELFF.

The count of this clone is one. The chain couples TRBV7-9 to TRBJ2-7; D call uncertain. This CDR3 is 12 amino acids long. V gave up 1 base and J gave up 2 bases, with 3 bases separating them. Germline V CDR1 and CDR2: SEHNR, FQNEAQ (reference sequence). CDR3 amino acids: CASSLGAYEQYF. CDR3 in DNA: TGTGCCAGCAGCTTAGGCGCCTACGAGCAGTACTTC.

The CDR3 bases are TGTGCCAGCAGCGTAGGGTTGTCAGGGGCTCGGGAGACCCAGTACTTC. Translation gives CASSVGLSGARETQYF. The chain recombines TRBV9 with TRBJ2-5, with D perhaps TRBD1 (6 bases). The V gene lost 0 bases and the J gene lost 5 bases, with 17 bases spanning the gap. The CDR3 totals 16 residues. The germline V gene has CDR1 SGDLS and CDR2 YYNGEE.

This chain joins TRBV6-5 and TRBJ1-5; 8 bases match TRBD1. The CDR3 runs to 15 residues. Germline lookup yields CDR1 MNHEY and CDR2 SVGAGI. V lost 6 bases and J lost 4; bases outside the gene matches: 8. The CDR3 nucleotides are TGTGCCAGCAGGCTCTACAGGGGGTCTAATCAGCCCCAGCATTTT. It encodes CASRLYRGSNQPQHF.

V is TRBV3-1 (or the pseudogene TRBV3-2) and J is TRBJ2-7; 7 bases are shared with TRBD2. The CDR3 spans 14 residues. CDR1 and CDR2 (germline): LGHDT, YNNKEL (reference sequence). V gave up 6 bases and J gave up 7 bases; unmatched junction bases: 12. The CDR3 is CASRGGGTLREQYF. The CDR3 nucleotides are TGTGCCAGCAGAGGCGGGGGAACCCTGAGGGAGCAGTACTTC.

The chain recombines TRBV6-5 with TRBJ1-3; 7 bases align to TRBD1. CDR3 length: 14 amino acids. The trim removed 10 bases at V and 0 bases at J, leaving 6 bases unmatched. CDR1 and CDR2 (germline): MNHEY, SVGAGI. The CDR3 is CATGQRSSGNTIYF. DNA for the CDR3: TGTGCCACGGGACAGCGAAGCTCTGGAAACACCATATATTTT.

The chain uses TRBV9 and TRBJ2-5; 8 bases agree with TRBD2. Trimming removed 3 bases from V and 4 bases from J; junction bases left unmatched: 5. CDR3 length equals 14 residues. CDR1 SGDLS and CDR2 YYNGEE come from the germline V gene. The CDR3 sequence is CASSAGGARETQYF. The DNA of the CDR3 is TGTGCCAGCAGCGCGGGGGGGGCGCGAGAGACCCAGTACTTC. Full variable domain (outside the CDR3, taken from reference TRBV9 and TRBJ2-5): DSGVTQTPKHLITATGQRVTLRCSPRSGDLSVYWYQQSLDQGLQFLIQYYNGEERAKGNILERFSAQQFPDLHSELNLSSLELGDSALYFCASSAGGARETQYFGPGTRLLVL.

This chain connects TRBV5-6 to TRBJ2-1; no clear D gene. V was pared by 0 bases and J by 0 bases, with 13 bases between. This CDR3 contains 17 residues. Germline CDR1 and CDR2: SGHDT and YYEEEE. This CDR3 reads CASSLVQLISSYNEQFF. The CDR3 DNA reads as TGTGCCAGCAGCTTGGTACAGCTTATTAGCTCCTACAATGAGCAGTTCTTC.

The V call is TRBV6-5, the J call TRBJ2-1, with D tentatively TRBD2 (6 bases). Germline loops: CDR1 MNHEY, CDR2 SVGAGI. The V and J ends lost 10 bases and 6 bases respectively, with 19 bases between them. This CDR3 contains 14 residues. The CDR3 reads CAIPHGGKGNEQFF. CDR3 nucleotides: TGTGCCATCCCGCACGGGGGAAAAGGCAATGAGCAGTTCTTC.

As regards this clone: A read error may account for a junction end that differs from germline. The chain combines TRBV5-6 with TRBJ1-1; D may be TRBD1 (6 bases). Germline V gene lookup returns CDR1 SGHDT and CDR2 YYEEEE. CDR3 size: 14 residues. The CDR3 reads CASSPVGRDTEAFF. The CDR3 coding sequence is TGTGCCAGCAGCCCGGTGGGCCGGGACACAGAAGCTTTCTTT.